This paragraph reports one T cell receptor beta chain. This entry belongs to a study of blood T cell repertoires in COVID-19. Study details: Both acute and convalescent COVID-19 samples were obtained from the United States, Italy and Spain. From T cells, B-cell-depleted T cells, or PBMCs came the material, which was cDNA or gDNA.

Patients in Seattle were enrolled during active infection, then followed longitudinally. Original data processing: By means of reference gene primer amplification, nucleated cell counts were estimated. This table comes from immunoSEQ multiplex PCR, and its TCRdb copy is limited to in-frame clones, with some not included. V and J calls and clone size are copied from that table; D and trimming were computed from the DNA. The data contain 250,000 to 300,000 clones, about nine tenths of them singletons. V was trimmed by 7 bases and J by 0 bases, leaving 12 bases between them. The CDR3 is 14 residues long. Germline V CDR1 and CDR2: MNHEY, SVGAGI.

The sample was peripheral blood. The V call is TRBV6-5, the J call TRBJ1-2; D uncertain. This TCR was sampled from a woman in her twenties or thirties with COVID-19, enrolled during active disease. The CDR3 DNA reads TGTGCCAGCACCTCCGGGGAGGCTAACTATGGCTACACCTTC. This encodes CASTSGEANYGYTF.